Below, 20 T cell receptor beta chains from the same sample are listed, as sequenced in a study of identical twins. TCRdb called the 5' RACE reads again in MiXCR, with one record for every CDR3 protein. The sample consists of hundreds of thousands of distinct CDR3 sequences, over 8.5% of them appearing once. These data are also associated with another study on yellow fever vaccine responses in identical twins.

Material for sequencing was PBMCs. These receptors were obtained from a woman aged 18-29 years in good health.

This sequence joins TRBV6-5 and TRBJ2-1; TRBD2 matches 7 bases. Germline CDR1 MNHEY, CDR2 SVGAGI. The CDR3 length is 18 residues. J lost 5 bases, V lost 2 bases, and 15 bases had no gene match. CDR3 in amino acids: CASSYRTRVSENHNEQFF. The CDR3 DNA sequence: TGTGCCAGCAGTTACCGGACTAGGGTCTCCGAAAACCACAATGAGCAGTTCTTC.

The chain uses TRBV10-3 and TRBJ2-5, with D perhaps matching TRBD1 or TRBD2 (5 bases each). CDR1 and CDR2 from the germline V gene are ENHRY and SYGVKD. This CDR3 is built from 15 residues. V was shortened by 0 bases and J by 3 bases, with 11 bases between the two germline ends. The CDR3 loop reads CAISESWGSKETQYF. The CDR3 DNA sequence: TGTGCCATCAGTGAGTCGTGGGGGTCGAAAGAGACCCAGTACTTC.

This clonotype was seen only a few times. The chain is built from TRBV6-5 and TRBJ2-5, with D uncertain. The CDR3 runs to 14 residues. Trimming removed 2 bases at V and 5 bases at J, with 12 bases between. Germline CDR1 is MNHEY and CDR2 is SVGAGI. This chain's CDR3 is CASSYDTSGETQYF. The DNA of the CDR3 is TGTGCCAGCAGTTACGACACCTCCGGGGAGACCCAGTACTTC.

CDR3 sequence (DNA): TGCAGCGTTGCGGACAGCGGTGGCTACACCTTC. Its translation: CSVADSGGYTF. The V gene is TRBV29-1, the J gene TRBJ1-2; perhaps TRBD1 as D (6 bases). V dropped 4 bases and J dropped 7 bases, with 10 bases sitting between them. There are 11 residues in the CDR3. Per germline, CDR1 SQVTM and CDR2 ANQGSEA.

This clonotype was counted many times. J is TRBJ2-5 and V is TRBV12-3 or TRBV12-4, with unresolved D. With 0 bases removed from V and 13 bases from J, the gap between germline ends came to 12 bases. CDR3 length equals 12 residues. CDR3 DNA: TGTGCCAGCAGTTTAGCGCCAAGCCCCCTGTACTTC. It yields the protein CASSLAPSPLYF.

This clonotype has a count of ten or more. This chain joins TRBV6-2 or TRBV6-3 and TRBJ1-5; 10 bases are a match to TRBD1. Germline CDR1 is MNHEY and CDR2 is SVGEGT. V lost 6 bases and J lost 10; bases outside the gene matches: 15. The CDR3 totals 16 residues. CDR3 in amino acids: CASRLPGQGFTQPQHF. CDR3 DNA: TGTGCCAGCAGGCTACCGGGACAGGGGTTTACGCAACCCCAGCATTTT.

This clonotype has a count of ten or more. J is TRBJ2-1 and V is TRBV7-2; 7 nucleotides align to TRBD2. The germline CDR1 and CDR2 sequences are SGHTA and FQGNSA. This CDR3 has 16 residues. V shed 1 base, J shed 6 bases, and the junction held 9 bases outside the gene matches. This chain's CDR3 is CASSLGGLRDRNEQFF. The CDR3 bases are TGTGCCAGCAGCTTAGGGGGACTACGGGATCGCAATGAGCAGTTCTTC.

This clonotype was recorded a few times. CDR3 nucleotide sequence: TGTGCCAGCAGAGAGCGGGGGGGCTGGGATGAGCAGTTCTTC. Translated, it gives CASRERGGWDEQFF. The rearrangement links TRBV6-2 or TRBV6-3 to TRBJ2-1; 10 bases line up with TRBD2. The CDR3 length is 14 residues. The junction had 7 bases not matched to a gene; V was cut back by 6 bases and J by 8 bases. Germline assignment: CDR1 MNHEY and CDR2 SVGEGT.

At least ten counts were recorded for this clonotype. The chain carries TRBV15 and TRBJ2-1; the D gene is possibly TRBD1 (5 bases). There are 12 residues in the CDR3. CDR1 is LNHNV and CDR2 is YYDKDF in the germline V gene (reference sequence). The germline V and J ends were trimmed by 10 bases and 5 bases, with 12 bases remaining between them. CDR3 nucleotide sequence: TGTGCCATCCCGACAGAAAACAATGAGCAGTTCTTC. Translation: CAIPTENNEQFF. The full variable domain, completed using reference TRBV15 and TRBJ2-1, is DAMVIQNPRYQVTQFGKPVTLSCSQTLNHNVMYWYQQKSSQAPKLLFHYYDKDFNNEADTPDNFQSRRPNTSFCFLDIRSPGLGDTAMYLCAIPTENNEQFFGPGTRLTVL.

This clonotype was counted ten times or more. The CDR3 reads CASSTLAGGEDTQYF. The CDR3, as DNA: TGTGCCAGCAGCACCCTAGCGGGGGGCGAAGATACGCAGTATTTT. This chain joins TRBV28 and TRBJ2-3; 11 bases agree with TRBD2. The V gene's germline CDR1 is MDHEN and CDR2 SYDVKM. V dropped 6 bases and J dropped 5; count of bases not matched to a gene: 7. The CDR3 is 15 amino acids.

Written as DNA, the CDR3 is TGCGCCAGCAGCCAAGAGGCTGGGATGGGAGTCACCGGGGAGCTGTTTTTT. It yields the protein CASSQEAGMGVTGELFF. V gene TRBV4-1 combines with J gene TRBJ2-2; the D gene is possibly TRBD2 (5 bases). Deletions cut 0 bases from V and 4 bases from J, with 15 bases between. CDR1 is MGHRA, CDR2 YSYEKL, per germline. The CDR3 is 17 residues long.

The V gene is TRBV20-1, the J gene TRBJ2-7; maybe TRBD2 (6 bases). The V end was cut by 3 bases, the J end by 3 bases, with 15 bases between. The germline gives CDR1 DFQATT, CDR2 SNEGSKA (reference sequence). The CDR3 is 14 residues long. The CDR3 DNA reads as TGCAGTGCTAGCCCTGGCGGGACGAGCTACGAGCAGTACTTC. Translation gives CSASPGGTSYEQYF.

This clonotype was observed a handful of times. J is TRBJ1-1 and V is TRBV10-3, with D unresolved. The ends were cut back, 4 bases at V and 0 bases at J, with 6 bases in the middle. The CDR3 spans 13 residues. The germline V gene has CDR1 ENHRY and CDR2 SYGVKD. The CDR3 region has the DNA TGTGCCATCAGTGCCGTCCTGAACACTGAAGCTTTCTTT. Residues: CAISAVLNTEAFF.

The chain uses TRBV6-2 or TRBV6-3 and TRBJ2-5, with 8 positions matching TRBD1. Germline trimming cut 1 base from V and 4 bases from J; bases unmatched to any gene: 8. CDR3 length equals 16 residues. Germline values: CDR1 MNHEY, CDR2 SVGEGT. CDR3 DNA sequence: TGTGCCAGCAGTTACTACTCCTTGGACAGGGCAGAGACCCAGTACTTC. It yields the protein CASSYYSLDRAETQYF.

This clonotype occurred many times. This rearrangement joins TRBV10-3 to TRBJ2-7, with D unclear. The CDR3 runs 13 residues. The V end lost 10 bases, the J end lost 1 base, and 14 bases lay between the germline ends. Germline V gene data show CDR1 as ENHRY and CDR2 as SYGVKD. DNA of the CDR3: TGTGCCACTGGCGGCGGAATATCCTACGAGCAGTACTTC. The encoded protein is CATGGGISYEQYF.

This clonotype came up a few times. CDR3 in DNA: TGCGCCAGCAGCTTGGTGGTGGGGGGCCTGAACACTGAAGCTTTCTTT. It encodes CASSLVVGGLNTEAFF. This chain links TRBV5-1 with TRBJ1-1, with D maybe TRBD1 (6 bases). CDR1 SGHRS and CDR2 YFSETQ come from the germline V gene. CDR3 length equals 16 residues. V was clipped by 0 bases and J by 0 bases, with 12 bases between them. The whole variable domain, remainder taken from reference TRBV5-1 and TRBJ1-1, is KAGVTQTPRYLIKTRGQQVTLSCSPISGHRSVSWYQQTPGQGLQFLFEYFSETQRNKGNFPGRFSGRQFSNSRSEMNVSTLELGDSALYLCASSLVVGGLNTEAFFGQGTRLTVV.

This clonotype was seen ten or more times. CDR3 DNA: TGTGCCAGCCGGGGACAGGGGTCCTACGAGCAGTACTTC. Its translation is CASRGQGSYEQYF. The chain employs TRBV27 and TRBJ2-7; 10 bases map to TRBD1. J gave up 1 base and V 8 bases, and 2 bases lay outside the gene matches. Per germline, CDR1 MNHEY and CDR2 SMNVEV (reference sequence). The CDR3 consists of 13 residues.

V is TRBV15 and J is TRBJ1-5, with D perhaps matching TRBD1 (5 bases). The CDR3 has 13 residues. Germline CDR1 is LNHNV and CDR2 is YYDKDF (reference sequence). V was shortened by 5 bases and J by 7 bases, with 12 bases between the two germline ends. CDR3 bases: TGTGCCACCAGCGCTGGACGGGGGCAGCCCCAGCATTTT. Translation: CATSAGRGQPQHF.

This clonotype was recorded a few times. This chain joins TRBV12-3 or TRBV12-4 and TRBJ2-1; D is perhaps TRBD2 (5 bases). V lost 5 bases, J lost 10 bases, and 12 bases lay in between. This CDR3 region has 12 residues. CDR3 nucleotides: TGTGCCAGCAGTCCTGACTATTGGGAGCAGTTCTTC. Translating it yields CASSPDYWEQFF.

This chain links TRBV12-3 or TRBV12-4 with TRBJ2-2, with 7 bases lining up with TRBD1. The CDR3 contains 13 residues. The trim removed 8 bases at V and 7 bases at J, leaving 7 bases unmatched. The CDR3 spells CASPDREHGELFF. CDR3 in DNA: TGTGCCAGCCCCGACAGGGAACACGGGGAGCTGTTTTTT.